The rows below give T cell receptor beta chains drawn from one sample of a study of cytomegalovirus exposure and HLA in healthy donors. Libraries were prepared by immunoSEQ multiplex PCR; TCRdb keeps only in-frame clonotypes and omits some of them. The repertoire consists of 85,000 to 90,000 clones, with roughly three quarters occurring once and the leading ten covering around 3%. Sequenced sample: PBMCs. Receptors originate from a man aged 30-40 years in good health and CMV-seronegative. CDR3s include the opening cysteine and the closing phenylalanine or tryptophan. D genes are given only for firm matches. Not all rows give a size; the values are once, few, many and, for expanded clones, a class.

CDR3: CASSFGLVGEKLFF
DNA: TGTGCCAGCAGCTTCGGGTTGGTTGGGGAAAAACTGTTTTTT
size: -
V: TRBV7-2
J: TRBJ1-4
D: -

CDR3: CAISESFTGEAFF
DNA: TGTGCCATCAGTGAGTCTTTTACAGGGGAGGCTTTCTTT
size: -
V: TRBV10-3
J: TRBJ1-1
D: TRBD1

CDR3: CASSVGFQNYGYTF
DNA: TGTGCCAGTTCCGTTGGCTTCCAGAACTATGGCTACACCTTC
size: -
V: TRBV19
J: TRBJ1-2
D: -

CDR3: CASSSGQTSTDTQYF
DNA: TGTGCCAGCAGCTCGGGACAGACAAGCACAGATACGCAGTATTTT
size: once
V: TRBV5-4
J: TRBJ2-3
D: TRBD1

CDR3: CASSYSPGTGVNYGYTF
DNA: TGTGCCAGCAGCTACTCCCCCGGGACAGGGGTTAACTATGGCTACACCTTC
size: -
V: TRBV27
J: TRBJ1-2
D: TRBD1

CDR3: CASSNLTGYDTGELFF
DNA: TGTGCCAGCAGCAACCTCACGGGGTATGACACCGGGGAGCTGTTTTTT
size: -
V: TRBV5-6
J: TRBJ2-2
D: -

CDR3: CASSQNPDTEAFF
DNA: TGTGCCAGCAGCCAAAACCCAGACACTGAAGCTTTCTTT
size: -
V: TRBV16
J: TRBJ1-1
D: -

CDR3: CASSFGTGFANEKLFF
DNA: TGCGCCAGCAGCTTCGGGACAGGGTTCGCTAATGAAAAACTGTTTTTT
size: -
V: TRBV5-1
J: TRBJ1-4
D: TRBD1

CDR3: CASSQGPGGLGNTEAFF
DNA: TGCGCCAGCAGCCAAGGGCCAGGGGGGCTAGGGAACACTGAAGCTTTCTTT
size: few
V: TRBV4-1
J: TRBJ1-1
D: TRBD1

CDR3: CASSWGTGQHEQYF
DNA: TGCGCCAGCAGCTGGGGGACAGGGCAGCACGAGCAGTACTTC
size: -
V: TRBV5-1
J: TRBJ2-7
D: TRBD1

CDR3: CAWSAGFGYTF
DNA: TGTGCCTGGAGTGCAGGGTTCGGCTACACCTTC
size: few
V: TRBV30
J: TRBJ1-2
D: -

CDR3: CASRTSSNQPQHF
DNA: TGTGCCAGCAGAACCAGTAGCAATCAGCCCCAGCATTTT
size: -
V: TRBV6-1
J: TRBJ1-5
D: -

CDR3: CASGLVAGGSETQYF
DNA: TGTGCTAGTGGTTTGGTAGCGGGGGGCTCCGAGACCCAGTACTTC
size: few
V: TRBV12-5
J: TRBJ2-5
D: TRBD2

CDR3: CASSTGSAYEQYF
DNA: TGTGCCAGCTCAACCGGCAGCGCCTACGAGCAGTACTTC
size: -
V: TRBV18
J: TRBJ2-7
D: -

CDR3: CASSVGATDRIGEKLFF
DNA: TGTGCCAGCAGCGTAGGAGCGACTGACAGAATTGGCGAAAAACTGTTTTTT
size: -
V: TRBV9
J: TRBJ1-4
D: -

CDR3: CASRPHRGDYGYTF
DNA: TGTGCCAGCAGGCCCCACCGGGGGGACTATGGCTACACCTTC
size: -
V: TRBV6-5
J: TRBJ1-2
D: -

CDR3: CASSAQVANYGYTF
DNA: TGTGCCAGTAGTGCACAGGTAGCTAACTATGGCTACACCTTC
size: few
V: TRBV19
J: TRBJ1-2
D: -

CDR3: CASSSGQGPTSGEKLFF
DNA: TGTGCCAGCAGCTCGGGACAGGGGCCAACCTCGGGGGAAAAACTGTTTTTT
size: -
V: TRBV7-9
J: TRBJ1-4
D: TRBD1

CDR3: CASSATGFNEKLFF
DNA: TGTGCCAGCAGCGCGACAGGGTTTAATGAAAAACTGTTTTTT
size: -
V: TRBV7-9
J: TRBJ1-4
D: TRBD1

CDR3: CASSLKGGIYGYTF
DNA: TGTGCCAGCAGCTTAAAAGGGGGAATTTATGGCTACACCTTC
size: -
V: TRBV13
J: TRBJ1-2
D: -

CDR3: CASSISFGQERHF
DNA: TGTGCCAGTAGTATATCATTCGGACAGGAAAGGCATTTT
size: -
V: TRBV19
J: TRBJ1-5
D: TRBD1

CDR3: CASSFQRYQPQHF
DNA: TGTGCCAGCAGTTTCCAGCGCTATCAGCCCCAGCATTTT
size: -
V: TRBV6-5
J: TRBJ1-5
D: -

CDR3: CSVDGLVQETQYF
DNA: TGCAGCGTTGATGGACTAGTCCAAGAGACCCAGTACTTC
size: -
V: TRBV29-1
J: TRBJ2-5
D: TRBD2

CDR3: CASSDGTVNYGYTF
DNA: TGTGCCAGCAGCGACGGGACAGTGAACTATGGCTACACCTTC
size: -
V: TRBV7-3
J: TRBJ1-2
D: TRBD1

CDR3: CASSDSSAGDVVPYEQYF
DNA: TGTGCCAGCAGTGATTCTTCTGCAGGGGATGTTGTTCCCTACGAGCAGTACTTC
size: once
V: TRBV11-3
J: TRBJ2-7
D: -

CDR3: CAISESGSVAGNSPLHF
DNA: TGTGCCATCAGTGAGTCGGGGTCAGTAGCGGGTAATTCACCCCTCCACTTT
size: -
V: TRBV10-3
J: TRBJ1-6
D: -

CDR3: CASSPVEGAYTEAFF
DNA: TGTGCCAGCAGCCCCGTGGAGGGGGCATATACTGAAGCTTTCTTT
size: -
V: TRBV7-2
J: TRBJ1-1
D: TRBD1

CDR3: CASSGTGVSSYNEQFF
DNA: TGCGCCAGCAGCGGGACAGGGGTAAGCTCCTACAATGAGCAGTTCTTC
size: -
V: TRBV5-1
J: TRBJ2-1
D: TRBD1

CDR3: CASSHNRGTYNSPLHF
DNA: TGTGCCAGCAGCCACAACAGGGGAACCTATAATTCACCCCTCCACTTT
size: -
V: TRBV7-9
J: TRBJ1-6
D: TRBD1

CDR3: CASSPQGGTEAFF
DNA: TGTGCCAGCAGCCCACAGGGTGGGACTGAAGCTTTCTTT
size: -
V: TRBV11-3
J: TRBJ1-1
D: -

CDR3: CASSFRRAGRGNTEAFF
DNA: TGTGCCAGCAGTTTTAGACGCGCAGGGAGGGGGAACACTGAAGCTTTCTTT
size: -
V: TRBV27
J: TRBJ1-1
D: -